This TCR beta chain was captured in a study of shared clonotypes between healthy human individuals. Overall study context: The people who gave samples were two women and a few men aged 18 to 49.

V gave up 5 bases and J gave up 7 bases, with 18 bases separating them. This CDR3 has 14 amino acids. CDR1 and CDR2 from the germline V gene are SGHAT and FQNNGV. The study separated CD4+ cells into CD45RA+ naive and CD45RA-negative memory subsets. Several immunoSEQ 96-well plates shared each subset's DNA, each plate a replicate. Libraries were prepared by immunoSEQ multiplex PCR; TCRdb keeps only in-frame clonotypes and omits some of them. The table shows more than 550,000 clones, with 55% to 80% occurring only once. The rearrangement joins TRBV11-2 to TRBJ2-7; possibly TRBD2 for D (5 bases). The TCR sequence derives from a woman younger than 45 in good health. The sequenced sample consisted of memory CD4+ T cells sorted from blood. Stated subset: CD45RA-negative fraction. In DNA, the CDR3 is TGTGCCAGCAGCCCGGACTCCCCGATCGGAGAGCAGTACTTC. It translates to CASSPDSPIGEQYF.